Listed here are 19 T cell receptor beta chains from one sample, sequenced in a study of T-cell memory formation after mild COVID-19. Each CDR3 protein is one row after TCRdb ran MiXCR on the 5' RACE reads. The table records 550,000 to 700,000 distinct CDR3 sequences, under 20% of them present only once. The sample taken for sequencing was PBMCs or a T cell subset sorted from them (not recorded which). Source of these receptors: an adult woman who had mild COVID-19 (a few samples of this study predate the infection). Cell type and time point are not known.

This clonotype was seen more than once but under ten times. The chain carries TRBV15 and TRBJ2-7; 14 positions match TRBD2. V shed 5 bases, J shed 2 bases, and the junction held 11 bases outside the gene matches. This CDR3 region has 18 residues. The germline V gene encodes CDR1 LNHNV and CDR2 YYDKDF (reference sequence). The CDR3 nucleotides are TGTGCCACCAGCGGTAGGACTAGCGGGAGGAGGGAGGCCTACGAGCAGTACTTC. This encodes CATSGRTSGRREAYEQYF.

The chain employs TRBV7-2 and TRBJ2-7; possible D gene TRBD2, 6 bases. The CDR3 consists of 14 residues. The germline gives CDR1 SGHTA, CDR2 FQGNSA. The germline V and J ends were trimmed by 0 bases and 6 bases, with 12 bases remaining between them. In DNA, the CDR3 is TGTGCCAGCAGCTTAGCGGGCGGGATGGCCGAGCAGTACTTC. Protein sequence: CASSLAGGMAEQYF.

V gene TRBV18 combines with J gene TRBJ2-1, with D perhaps assigned TRBD1 or TRBD2 (5 bases each). V lost 1 base, J lost 7 bases, and 14 bases lay in between. This CDR3 comprises 15 residues. The germline V gene encodes CDR1 KGHSH and CDR2 LQKENI. The CDR3: CASSPRGTTTNEQFF. CDR3 in DNA: TGTGCCAGCTCACCACGGGGGACCACTACAAATGAGCAGTTCTTC.

The sample holds a few counts of this clonotype. The rearrangement joins TRBV7-6 to TRBJ2-3; 7 bases fit TRBD2. Germline-derived CDR1 and CDR2 are SGHVS and FNYEAQ. The CDR3 totals 16 residues. With V trimmed by 5 bases and J by 6 bases, 14 bases remained unmatched. DNA of the CDR3: TGTGCCAGCAGCCCTCGGACTAGGTTTTCTTCGGATACGCAGTATTTT. Translation: CASSPRTRFSSDTQYF.

Only a few counts were recorded for this clonotype. The chain uses TRBV7-3 and TRBJ2-5; 7 bases line up with TRBD1. This CDR3 spans 16 amino acids. V gave up 5 bases and J gave up 7 bases; unmatched junction bases: 16. Per the germline V gene, CDR1 is SGHTA and CDR2 is FQGTGA. The CDR3 spells CASSPSGTASLGTQYF. CDR3 nucleotide sequence: TGTGCCAGCAGCCCCTCTGGGACAGCTAGCCTGGGGACCCAGTACTTC.

The rearrangement links TRBV11-2 to TRBJ2-7, with TRBD2 matching 12 bases. Germline CDR1 SGHAT, CDR2 FQNNGV. This CDR3 spans 15 amino acids. After removal of 5 bases from V and 6 bases from J, the junction contained 8 bases not matched to a gene. CDR3 residues: CASSRRLAGDGEQYF. The CDR3 DNA follows: TGTGCCAGCAGCCGACGACTAGCGGGAGATGGCGAGCAGTACTTC.

V gene TRBV7-2 combines with J gene TRBJ2-5; a possible D gene is TRBD2 (7 bases). CDR3 length equals 16 residues. With 2 bases removed from V and 1 base from J, the gap between germline ends came to 14 bases. Germline loops: CDR1 SGHTA, CDR2 FQGNSA. The CDR3 sequence is CASSLRGGHPQETQYF. The CDR3, as DNA: TGTGCCAGCAGCTTAAGGGGGGGTCATCCCCAAGAGACCCAGTACTTC.

V usage is TRBV20-1 and J usage is TRBJ2-5; 7 positions match TRBD2. The V and J ends lost 3 bases and 7 bases, in that order; junction bases with no gene match: 14. Germline-derived CDR1 and CDR2 are DFQATT and SNEGSKA (reference sequence). The CDR3 spans 15 residues. The CDR3 sequence is CSARGRDEAGMTQYF. For the CDR3, the DNA is TGCAGTGCTAGGGGGAGGGATGAAGCTGGGATGACCCAGTACTTC.

This clonotype was detected only a few times. CDR3 sequence reads: CASSRPRGQGIYEQYF. In DNA, the CDR3 is TGTGCCAGCAGCCGACCCCGGGGACAGGGTATCTACGAGCAGTACTTC. V usage is TRBV3-1 and J usage is TRBJ2-7; 9 bases are shared with TRBD1. The junction had 10 bases not matched to a gene; V was cut back by 4 bases and J by 3 bases. The germline V gene encodes CDR1 LGHDT and CDR2 YNNKEL (reference sequence). The CDR3 spans 16 residues.

The rearrangement uses TRBV30 and TRBJ1-5; unclear D gene. CDR1 and CDR2 (germline): GTSNPN, SVGIG (reference sequence). Trimming stripped 1 base from V and 0 bases from J, with 13 bases between. The CDR3 contains 16 residues. CDR3 nucleotide sequence: TGTGCCTGGAGTGATGTAGGGTGGTATAGCAATCAGCCCCAGCATTTT. As protein: CAWSDVGWYSNQPQHF.

This clonotype has only a few counts. The chain's CDR3 is CASSPNPRLAEQFF. The CDR3 DNA reads as TGTGCCAGCAGCCCGAATCCCCGACTAGCGGAGCAGTTCTTC. The chain uses TRBV7-2 and TRBJ2-1; 8 nucleotides line up with TRBD2. Germline V gives CDR1 SGHTA, CDR2 FQGNSA. CDR3 length: 14 residues. Unmatched junction bases numbered 10, after V lost 5 bases and J lost 10 bases.

The chain joins TRBV7-3 to TRBJ2-7; D ambiguous. Trimming removed 1 base at V and 2 bases at J, with 6 bases between. The CDR3 extends over 13 amino acids. Germline-derived CDR1 and CDR2 are SGHTA and FQGTGA. CDR3 coding DNA: TGTGCCAGCAGCTTAATCCCTGCCTACGAGCAGTACTTC. Protein: CASSLIPAYEQYF.

The chain uses TRBV19 and TRBJ2-6; D could derive from TRBD1 or TRBD2 (6 bases each). CDR1 is LNHDA and CDR2 is SQIVND in the germline V gene (reference sequence). The length of the CDR3 is 21 residues. Trimming stripped 3 bases from V and 9 bases from J, with 33 bases between. CDR3: CASSIHAQGAGKTLEGNVLTF. DNA for the CDR3: TGTGCCAGTAGTATTCACGCACAGGGAGCGGGTAAAACGCTCGAAGGCAACGTCCTGACTTTC.

The chain recombines TRBV5-1 with TRBJ2-4, with TRBD2 matching 11 bases. Germline V CDR1 and CDR2: SGHRS, YFSETQ. V was clipped by 3 bases and J by 8 bases; unmatched bases: 10. The CDR3 spans 16 residues. The CDR3 here is CASSSPTSGVGDIQYF. DNA of the CDR3: TGCGCCAGCAGCTCCCCGACTAGCGGGGTTGGGGACATTCAGTACTTC.

This clonotype was detected only a few times. J is TRBJ2-5 and V is TRBV7-9, with D unresolved. Germline CDR1 reads SEHNR; CDR2 reads FQNEAQ (reference sequence). Trimming took off 1 base at V and 4 bases at J, with 13 bases between the two ends. CDR3 length equals 15 residues. The CDR3 DNA reads TGTGCCAGCAGCTTAGTTGAGTCCATGGGAGAGACCCAGTACTTC. Its translation: CASSLVESMGETQYF. Filled out from reference TRBV7-9 and TRBJ2-5, the complete variable domain reads DTGVSQNPRHKITKRGQNVTFRCDPISEHNRLYWYRQTLGQGPEFLTYFQNEAQLEKSRLLSDRFSAERPKGSFSTLEIQRTEQGDSAMYLCASSLVESMGETQYFGPGTRLLVL.

The chain couples TRBV5-1 to TRBJ1-3, with D unresolved. The CDR3 runs 14 residues. CDR1 SGHRS and CDR2 YFSETQ come from the germline V gene. The germline V and J ends were trimmed by 0 bases and 0 bases, with 4 bases remaining between them. For the CDR3, the DNA is TGCGCCAGCAGCTTGGCGAGCTCTGGAAACACCATATATTTT. This gives the protein CASSLASSGNTIYF.

This chain uses TRBV7-8 with TRBJ2-5, with D possibly being TRBD1 or TRBD2 (5 bases each). The CDR3 sequence is 15 residues long. Trimming removed 0 bases from V and 2 bases from J, with 10 bases in between. Germline loops: CDR1 SGHVS, CDR2 FQNEAQ. The CDR3 spells CASSLAGTPQETQYF. In DNA, the CDR3 is TGTGCCAGCAGCTTAGCGGGGACCCCGCAAGAGACCCAGTACTTC.

The gene calls are TRBV29-1 and TRBJ1-2; a weak D match, TRBD1 (5 bases). The germline CDR1 and CDR2 sequences are SQVTM and ANQGSEA. This CDR3 is built from 13 residues. Trimming removed 4 bases from V and 3 bases from J, with 12 bases in between. The CDR3 loop reads CSVVSGDHYGYTF. The DNA for the CDR3 is TGCAGCGTTGTCTCCGGGGACCACTATGGCTACACCTTC.

This clonotype has ten or more counts. J is TRBJ2-2 and V is TRBV7-9; the match to TRBD2 covers 13 bases. Germline-derived CDR1 and CDR2 are SEHNR and FQNEAQ (reference sequence). CDR3 length: 16 amino acids. V gave up 4 bases and J gave up 6 bases; unmatched junction bases: 5. Here the CDR3 DNA reads TGTGCCAGCAGCTGGGGACTAGCGGGAAGAGCCGGGGAGCTGTTTTTT. Its translation: CASSWGLAGRAGELFF.